This T cell receptor beta chain was obtained from a study of blood T cells in healthy people across ages. Study background: Per every two T cells, about one barcoded beta molecule was captured by template switching.

Primers used in a second PCR of about 6 to 11 cycles were a sample-barcoded 5' primer and a J-beta primer mix. TCRdb re-called the 5' RACE reads with MiXCR, one entry per CDR3 protein. The sample shows roughly 1.9 million distinct CDR3 sequences, 39% of them seen only once. The germline CDR1 and CDR2 sequences are MDHEN and SYDVKM. Trimming took 6 bases from V and 8 from J, leaving 19 bases between them. The CDR3 is 14 amino acids. Points on this clonotype: Its antigen is currently unknown.

General study findings and limits: TCR beta diversity correlated strongly with naive T cell percentage. Both naive CD4+ cell counts and diversity were greater in long-lived donors than in aged donors.

The sample consisted of blood. The gene calls are TRBV28 and TRBJ1-1; D is perhaps TRBD1 (5 bases). This sequence was found in a human donor in good health. The CDR3 region is CASRPNRGRREAFF. CDR3 in DNA: TGTGCCAGCAGACCAAACCGGGGCAGGAGGGAAGCTTTCTTT. Variable domain in full (rest from reference TRBV28 and TRBJ1-1): DVKVTQSSRYLVKRTGEKVFLECVQDMDHENMFWYRQDPGLGLRLIYFSYDVKMKEKGDIPEGYSVSREKKERFSLILESASTNQTSMYLCASRPNRGRREAFFGQGTRLTVV.